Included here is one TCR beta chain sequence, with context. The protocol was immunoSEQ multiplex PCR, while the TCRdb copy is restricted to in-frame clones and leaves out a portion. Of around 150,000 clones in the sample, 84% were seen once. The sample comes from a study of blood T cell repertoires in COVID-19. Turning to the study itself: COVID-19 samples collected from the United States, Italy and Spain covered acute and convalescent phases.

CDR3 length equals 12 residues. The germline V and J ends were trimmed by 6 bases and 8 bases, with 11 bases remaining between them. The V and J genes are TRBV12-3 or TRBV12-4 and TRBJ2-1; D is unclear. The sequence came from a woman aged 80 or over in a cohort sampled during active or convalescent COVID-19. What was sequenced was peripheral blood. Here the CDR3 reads CASSQGGDEQFF. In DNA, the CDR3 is TGTGCCAGCAGCCAAGGCGGCGATGAGCAGTTCTTC.